This TCR beta chain was sequenced during a study of Graves' ophthalmopathy and Graves' hyperthyroidism. Study-wide results and caveats: For predicting ophthalmopathy progression, the model had almost 71% sensitivity and roughly 76% specificity.

Newly diagnosed, the hyperthyroidism patients had under 2 months' duration and were aged 18 to 65. Many counts were recorded for this clonotype. Antigen unknown. The authors amplified TCR beta CDR3 regions, and they did so from RNA transcripts for repertoire sequencing. The authors performed first-round RT-PCR with HTBI primers and then a second-round multiplex PCR. TCRdb re-called the multiplex PCR reads with MiXCR, one entry per CDR3 protein. In the table there are a few hundred thousand distinct CDR3 sequences, less than 45% of which are singletons. The receptor comes from an adult man with Graves' hyperthyroidism. Sequencing was carried out using peripheral blood or thyroid tissue (not recorded which).

CDR3 sequence: CASSPRTDPLSNQPQHF. The CDR3 coding sequence is TGTGCCAGCAGTCCTAGGACAGACCCGCTTAGCAATCAGCCCCAGCATTTT. V and J are TRBV27 and TRBJ1-5; maybe TRBD1 (6 bases). Germline CDR1 and CDR2: MNHEY and SMNVEV (reference sequence). Trimming removed 5 bases from V and 0 bases from J, with 17 bases in between. The CDR3 extends over 17 amino acids.